This is a list of T cell receptor beta chains from one sample in a study of radiotherapy plus CTLA-4 blockade in lung cancer. Generated by immunoSEQ multiplex PCR, the TCRdb table keeps only in-frame clones and is missing some. There are roughly 97,000 clones in the sample; roughly 74% occur only once, and around 2.8% lies in the top ten. Here the sequenced sample was peripheral blood, taken from a patient treated with radiotherapy plus ipilimumab. The receptors originated from a human donor with non-small cell lung cancer who had a partial response to radiotherapy plus ipilimumab. Some clones in this sample may be carry-over from other donors' samples. CDR3s include the opening cysteine and the closing phenylalanine or tryptophan. The D gene is left open where the match is weak. The size of a clone is reported for some rows only, either as once, few or many, or as a class for expanded clones.

D gene | J gene | clone size | V gene | CDR3 length | CDR3 DNA | CDR3 protein
. | TRBJ2-5 | once | TRBV5-1 | 14 | TGCGCCAGCAGCTTGGTAGGGGCCAGAATAGAGCAGTACTTC | CASSLVGARIEQYF
TRBD1 | TRBJ2-7 | once | TRBV7-6 | 15 | TGTGCCAGCAGCTTAGGGGGACAGGGGGCGGGCGAGCAGTACTTC | CASSLGGQGAGEQYF
TRBD2 | TRBJ2-1 | . | TRBV15 | 14 | TGTGCCACCAGCAGAGAAGGCGGGGGGTATGAGCAGTTCTTC | CATSREGGGYEQFF
TRBD2 | TRBJ2-5 | . | TRBV4-1 | 15 | TGCGCCAGCAGCCATGCCCGGGGGGGACAAGAGACCCAGTACTTC | CASSHARGGQETQYF
. | TRBJ1-4 | . | TRBV6-5 | 14 | TGTGCCAGCAGACCCGCGGGGGACTTTGAAAAACTGTTTTTT | CASRPAGDFEKLFF
TRBD1 | TRBJ2-7 | few | TRBV10-3 | 12 | TGTGCCACGCGGGACAGGGACTACGAGCAGTACTTC | CATRDRDYEQYF
. | TRBJ2-3 | . | TRBV9 | 17 | TGTGCCAGCAGCGGGCCCCCTGGCGGAATGAGCACAGATACGCAGTATTTT | CASSGPPGGMSTDTQYF
. | TRBJ2-7 | . | TRBV18 | 14 | TGTGCCAGCTCACTAGGGGCCGTACACTACGAGCAGTACTTC | CASSLGAVHYEQYF
TRBD2 | TRBJ2-4 | once | TRBV7-6 | 13 | TGTGCCAGCAGCTTTAGCGGGCGTGACCTTCAGTACTTC | CASSFSGRDLQYF
. | TRBJ1-1 | . | TRBV20-1 | 11 | TGCAGTGCACCCAGGTTCACTGAAGCTTTCTTT | CSAPRFTEAFF
. | TRBJ2-7 | . | TRBV10-3 | 14 | TGTGCCATCGGGGCGGCGGGGTCAAGCTACGAGCAGTACTTC | CAIGAAGSSYEQYF
TRBD1 | TRBJ1-6 | . | TRBV11-3 | 15 | TGTGCCAGCAGCTTAAGGACAGGGACTAATTCACCCCTCCACTTT | CASSLRTGTNSPLHF
TRBD1 | TRBJ1-3 | few | TRBV7-9 | 16 | TGTGCCAGCAGCAGTTGGGACAGGGCCTCTGGAAACACCATATATTTT | CASSSWDRASGNTIYF
TRBD2 | TRBJ2-2 | . | TRBV19 | 15 | TGTGCCAGTAGTAGCGCCGCGGGGGTGGCCGGGGAGCTGTTTTTT | CASSSAAGVAGELFF
TRBD2 | TRBJ2-5 | . | TRBV5-1 | 18 | TGCGCCAGCAGCCGGGGACTAGCGGGAGGATTAGGGCGAGAGACCCAGTACTTC | CASSRGLAGGLGRETQYF
. | TRBJ1-2 | few | TRBV11-3 | 14 | TGTGCCAGCAGCTTGGGCAGTACTAACTATGGCTACACCTTC | CASSLGSTNYGYTF
TRBD1 | TRBJ1-3 | . | TRBV28 | 14 | TGTGCCAGTAAGACAGGGGAAGATGGAAACACCATATATTTT | CASKTGEDGNTIYF
TRBD1 | TRBJ1-5 | . | TRBV19 | 13 | TGTGCCACAGCGGGGACAGGGAATCAGCCCCAGCATTTT | CATAGTGNQPQHF
TRBD2 | TRBJ2-2 | few | TRBV27 | 15 | TGTGCCAGCAGTACCGGACTAGCGGGCACCGGGGAGCTGTTTTTT | CASSTGLAGTGELFF
TRBD1 | TRBJ2-3 | . | TRBV5-4 | 14 | TGTGCCAGCAGCTCGACAGGGTTCACAGATACGCAGTATTTT | CASSSTGFTDTQYF
TRBD2 | TRBJ2-7 | once | TRBV30 | 13 | TGTGCCTTCTCCGGGACTAGCGAATACGAGCAGTACTTC | CAFSGTSEYEQYF
TRBD2 | TRBJ2-1 | . | TRBV18 | 15 | TGTGCCAGCTCACCTCTCGCGGGAGGGTACAATGAGCAGTTCTTC | CASSPLAGGYNEQFF
TRBD1 | TRBJ2-3 | few | TRBV15 | 18 | TGTGCCACCAGCAGAGGAGGTAGTAACAGGGGGCATACAGATACGCAGTATTTT | CATSRGGSNRGHTDTQYF
TRBD1 | TRBJ1-1 | . | TRBV7-8 | 16 | TGTGCCAGCAGCCCCCGGGACAGGGGGGTTGGCACTGAAGCTTTCTTT | CASSPRDRGVGTEAFF
. | TRBJ1-3 | . | TRBV18 | 16 | TGTGCCAGCTCACTACGAACAGGATGGGGTGGAAACACCATATATTTT | CASSLRTGWGGNTIYF
. | TRBJ1-2 | . | TRBV7-8 | 14 | TGTGGCAGCAGCTTATACGCAGATAACTATGGCTACACCTTC | CGSSLYADNYGYTF
TRBD2 | TRBJ2-1 | . | TRBV28 | 14 | TGTGCCAGCTATTCTAGCGGGGCTTACAATGAGCAGTTCTTC | CASYSSGAYNEQFF
TRBD2 | TRBJ2-1 | . | TRBV30 | 15 | TGTGCCTGGAGTGCCGGGACTAGGCGAAGAAATGAGCAGTTCTTC | CAWSAGTRRRNEQFF
TRBD2 | TRBJ2-1 | . | TRBV9 | 18 | TGTGCCAGCAGCGTAGCCCCCCAATCTAGCGGGGGGGCCGGTGAGCAGTTCTTC | CASSVAPQSSGGAGEQFF
. | TRBJ2-7 | . | TRBV28 | 14 | TGTGCCAGCAGTTTAAGGGGGACCTCCTACGAGCAGTACTTC | CASSLRGTSYEQYF
. | TRBJ1-4 | . | TRBV6-5 | 12 | TGTGCCAGCAGCCCTTCGGTTGGAGAACTGTTTTTT | CASSPSVGELFF
TRBD1 | TRBJ1-4 | . | TRBV6-1 | 15 | TGTGCCAGCAGTCTTATAACAGGGGGGGTTGAAAAACTGTTTTTT | CASSLITGGVEKLFF
TRBD2 | TRBJ2-1 | . | TRBV7-9 | 16 | TGTGCCAGCAGCCCCCTGGCGGGGGGGCGAGGGAATGAGCAGTTCTTC | CASSPLAGGRGNEQFF
TRBD1 | TRBJ2-2 | . | TRBV10-1 | 15 | TGCGCCAGCAGCTCTGACAGGGGACCGGCCGGGGAGCTGTTTTTT | CASSSDRGPAGELFF
. | TRBJ2-5 | . | TRBV21-1 | 19 | TGTGCCAGCAGTACGACAGGGTCGGGTGGTGCCGGGGGACCGGGGACCCAGTACTTC | CASSTTGSGGAGGPGTQYF
TRBD1 | TRBJ1-3 | . | TRBV19 | 16 | TGTGCCAGTAGTTCCGCCAGGGGGCCCCGAGGAAACACCATATATTTT | CASSSARGPRGNTIYF
. | TRBJ2-3 | . | TRBV9 | 14 | TGTGCCAGCAGTCACGGACTTTCAACAGATACGCAGTATTTT | CASSHGLSTDTQYF
TRBD2 | TRBJ2-1 | . | TRBV14 | 17 | TGTGCCAGCAGCCCCAGACTAGCGGAGTTCTCCTACAATGAGCAGTTCTTC | CASSPRLAEFSYNEQFF
TRBD2 | TRBJ2-3 | . | TRBV6-5 | 16 | TGTGCCAGCAGTTACCTCACTAGCGGGAGCACAGATACGCAGTATTTT | CASSYLTSGSTDTQYF
TRBD1 | TRBJ1-4 | . | TRBV30 | 13 | TGTGCCTGGAGACGGGACAGGAATGAAAAACTGTTTTTT | CAWRRDRNEKLFF
. | TRBJ2-3 | . | TRBV11-3 | 12 | TGTGCCAGCAGCTTAGTGGAGGGAACGCAGTATTTT | CASSLVEGTQYF
. | TRBJ2-1 | few | TRBV5-8 | 18 | TGTGCCAGCAGCTTTGTGTCAGCACGCGGGAAAGGGTGGTATGAGCAGTTCTTC | CASSFVSARGKGWYEQFF
TRBD1 | TRBJ1-6 | once | TRBV7-2 | 14 | TGTGCCAGCAGCTTCGGACAGGGAAATTCACCCCTCCACTTT | CASSFGQGNSPLHF
TRBD1 | TRBJ1-1 | . | TRBV19 | 14 | TGTGCCAGTACCCTAAGGGGGCAGGGCACTGAAGCTTTCTTT | CASTLRGQGTEAFF
TRBD2 | TRBJ2-1 | . | TRBV7-3 | 17 | TGTGCCAGCAGCTTTTCGGGGGGAGCGGGAGTTTCAAATGAGCAGTTCTTC | CASSFSGGAGVSNEQFF
. | TRBJ2-7 | . | TRBV7-9 | 15 | TGTGCCAGCAGCTTAGAATCAGGGGGGCCATACGAGCAGTACTTC | CASSLESGGPYEQYF
TRBD2 | TRBJ2-3 | . | TRBV5-1 | 18 | TGCGCCAGCAGCCGGGGGGGACTAGCGGGGGCGAACACAGATACGCAGTATTTT | CASSRGGLAGANTDTQYF
TRBD1 | TRBJ2-7 | . | TRBV2 | 13 | TGTGCCAGCACGGGACAGGGGATGGGGGAGCAGTACTTC | CASTGQGMGEQYF
TRBD2 | TRBJ2-6 | . | TRBV19 | 17 | TGTGCCAGTACCTGGTCGGGACTAGCCGGTGGGGCCAACGTCCTGACTTTC | CASTWSGLAGGANVLTF
. | TRBJ2-7 | . | TRBV2 | 13 | TGTGCCAGCGGGGCTAGCGAACCCTACGAGCAGTACTTC | CASGASEPYEQYF
. | TRBJ2-7 | . | TRBV9 | 14 | TGTGCCAGCAGCGTAGCACTGCCTCCCTACGAGCAGTACTTC | CASSVALPPYEQYF
TRBD1 | TRBJ2-2 | . | TRBV5-1 | 16 | TGCGCCAGCAGCTTGGCCGCAGGGGGCCAATCCGGGGAGCTGTTTTTT | CASSLAAGGQSGELFF
. | TRBJ1-4 | . | TRBV2 | 16 | TGTGCCAGCAGTGTCGACAGGCCATCACCTAATGAAAAACTGTTTTTT | CASSVDRPSPNEKLFF
. | TRBJ2-5 | . | TRBV11-2 | 16 | TGTGCCAGCAGCTTAGCTGCGACAGGATTGCAAGAGACCCAGTACTTC | CASSLAATGLQETQYF
. | TRBJ1-2 | few | TRBV19 | 15 | TGTGCCAGTAGTATTTTACAGCCTGTTGGCTATGGCTACACCTTC | CASSILQPVGYGYTF